Presented here are 7 T cell receptor beta chains from one specimen sequenced in a study of T cells in tumors after PD-1 blockade. The data were produced by immunoSEQ multiplex PCR, yet TCRdb's version contains in-frame clones alone and is incomplete. The table lists roughly 60,000 clones, about 82% of them singletons, with under 15% in the top ten. The input for sequencing was PBMCs, taken before anti-PD-1 treatment. The receptors come from a human donor with basal cell carcinoma.

V and J are TRBV14 and TRBJ2-7; unclear D gene. This CDR3 is built from 14 residues. Looked up from germline, CDR1 is SGHDN and CDR2 is FVKESK. Trimming removed 4 bases from V and 2 bases from J, with 12 bases in between. CDR3 protein: CASSRGTQTYEQYF. The CDR3 DNA reads as TGTGCCAGCAGCCGGGGTACTCAAACCTACGAGCAGTACTTC.

The chain uses TRBV11-3 and TRBJ1-3, with TRBD1 matching 7 bases. Trimming at V came to 5 bases and at J to 0 bases, leaving 4 bases not matched to a gene. Germline V gene data show CDR1 as SGHNT and CDR2 as YENEEA. There are 15 residues in the CDR3. CDR3 nucleotides: TGTGCCAGCAGCCTACAGGGGTCCTCTGGAAACACCATATATTTT. Amino acids: CASSLQGSSGNTIYF.

The CDR3 region is CASSPHGQGTNEKLFF. The DNA for the CDR3 is TGTGCCAGCAGTCCCCACGGGCAGGGGACTAATGAAAAACTGTTTTTT. The chain combines TRBV2 with TRBJ1-4, with D perhaps matching TRBD1 (6 bases). The CDR3 runs to 16 residues. The germline V gene has CDR1 SNHLY and CDR2 FYNNEI. V lost 5 bases and J lost 2, with 15 bases in between.

The V and J genes are TRBV4-1 and TRBJ1-6, with D perhaps matching TRBD1 (5 bases). Trimming took off 2 bases at V and 6 bases at J, with 8 bases between the two ends. The CDR3 extends over 14 amino acids. Germline CDR1 reads MGHRA; CDR2 reads YSYEKL. CDR3 DNA: TGCGCCAGCAGCCAACGACAGCTTAATTCACCCCTCCACTTT. This codes for CASSQRQLNSPLHF.

J is TRBJ2-7 and V is TRBV12-3 or TRBV12-4, with 7 bases matching TRBD1. The CDR3 totals 13 residues. V was pared by 5 bases and J by 3 bases, with 4 bases of the junction left unmatched. Written as DNA, the CDR3 is TGTGCCAGCAGTGACAGGGCAGGCTACGAGCAGTACTTC. Translating it yields CASSDRAGYEQYF.

This clone was detected once. This chain joins TRBV7-2 and TRBJ1-6; TRBD1 is a possible D gene (6 bases). The CDR3 consists of 16 residues. Deletions cut 1 base from V and 10 bases from J, with 17 bases between. Per the germline V gene, CDR1 is SGHTA and CDR2 is FQGNSA. CDR3 DNA sequence: TGTGCCAGCAGCTTAGGAGCGGGGGCTATAGGGTCACCCCTCCACTTT. This encodes CASSLGAGAIGSPLHF.

The J gene is TRBJ1-2, the V gene TRBV27; a possible D gene is TRBD1 (5 bases). This CDR3 region has 14 residues. Germline assignment: CDR1 MNHEY and CDR2 SMNVEV (reference sequence). Deletions cut 8 bases from V and 5 bases from J, with 18 bases between. The CDR3 DNA reads TGTGCCAGCGGGGCCCCCAGGGACCAATATGGCTACACCTTC. Translating it yields CASGAPRDQYGYTF.